This note documents a single TCR beta chain sequence. The data stem from a study of blood T cell repertoires in COVID-19. Study details: From the United States, Italy and Spain came samples of acute and convalescent COVID-19. The analysed material was cDNA or gDNA that came from T cells, B-cell-depleted T cells, or PBMCs.

Authors' analysis steps: Estimation of nucleated cell counts relied on the amplification of reference gene primers. Sequencing was performed with immunoSEQ multiplex PCR; in TCRdb, only in-frame clones are kept and a portion is missing. That table supplies the V and J calls and clone size; D and trimming were determined from the DNA. The data contain 400,000 to 550,000 clones, around 89% of them singletons. The germline V gene has CDR1 KGHDR and CDR2 SFDVKD. The CDR3 contains 17 residues. Trimming removed 3 bases at V and 0 bases at J, with 14 bases between. The TCR sequence derives from a woman in her twenties or thirties with acute or convalescent COVID-19. The chain combines TRBV24-1 with TRBJ1-3, with D perhaps TRBD1 (6 bases). The sample comprised peripheral blood. The CDR3 loop reads CATSDGGHPSSGNTIYF. The CDR3 DNA sequence: TGTGCCACCAGTGATGGGGGACACCCGAGCTCTGGAAACACCATATATTTT.